This TCR beta chain was profiled in a study of neurological immune-mediated disorders. This clonotype was picked up many times. Trimming left V 0 bases short and J 9 bases short, with 18 bases between. The CDR3 sequence is 15 residues long. The germline CDR1 and CDR2 sequences are DFQATT and SNEGSKA (reference sequence). TCRdb redid the calling of the 5' RACE reads with MiXCR, one entry per CDR3 protein. The data show under 85,000 distinct CDR3 sequences, more than 4.5% seen once. V gene TRBV20-1 combines with J gene TRBJ2-1; tentatively, D is TRBD2 (5 bases). The sequence derives from a human donor with multiple sclerosis. The donor label of this sample is uncertain. Sequenced: PBMCs. The CDR3 nucleotides are TGCAGTGCTAGAGAAGCGACTGGGGTGGGGAGTGAGCAGTTCTTC. This codes for CSAREATGVGSEQFF.